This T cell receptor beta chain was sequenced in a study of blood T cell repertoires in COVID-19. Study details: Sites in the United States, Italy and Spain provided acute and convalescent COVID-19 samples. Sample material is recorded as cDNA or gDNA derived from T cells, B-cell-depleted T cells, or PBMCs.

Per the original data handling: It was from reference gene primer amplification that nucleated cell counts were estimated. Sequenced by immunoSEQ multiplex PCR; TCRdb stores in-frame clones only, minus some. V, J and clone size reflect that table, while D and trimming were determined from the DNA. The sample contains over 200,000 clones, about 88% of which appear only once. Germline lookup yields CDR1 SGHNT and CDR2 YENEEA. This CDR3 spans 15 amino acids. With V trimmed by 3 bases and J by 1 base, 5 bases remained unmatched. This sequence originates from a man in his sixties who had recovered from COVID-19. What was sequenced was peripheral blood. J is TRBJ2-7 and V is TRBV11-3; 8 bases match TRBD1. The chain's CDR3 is CASSLAQGASYEQYF. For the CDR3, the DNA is TGTGCCAGCAGCTTGGCCCAGGGGGCGTCCTACGAGCAGTACTTC.